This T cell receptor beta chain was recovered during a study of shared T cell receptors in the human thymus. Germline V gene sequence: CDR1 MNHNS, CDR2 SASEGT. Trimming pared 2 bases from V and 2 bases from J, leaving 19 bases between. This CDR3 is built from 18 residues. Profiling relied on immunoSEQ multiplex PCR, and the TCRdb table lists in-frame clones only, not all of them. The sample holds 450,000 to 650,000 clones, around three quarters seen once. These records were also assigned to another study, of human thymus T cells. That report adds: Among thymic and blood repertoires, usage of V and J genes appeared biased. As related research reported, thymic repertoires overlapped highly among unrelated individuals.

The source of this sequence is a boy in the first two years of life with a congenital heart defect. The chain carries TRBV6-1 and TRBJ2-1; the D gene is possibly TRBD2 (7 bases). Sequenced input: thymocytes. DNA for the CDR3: TGTGCCAGCAGTGAACGGGGGGCGGGAGACTCCCCCTACAATGAGCAGTTCTTC. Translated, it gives CASSERGAGDSPYNEQFF.